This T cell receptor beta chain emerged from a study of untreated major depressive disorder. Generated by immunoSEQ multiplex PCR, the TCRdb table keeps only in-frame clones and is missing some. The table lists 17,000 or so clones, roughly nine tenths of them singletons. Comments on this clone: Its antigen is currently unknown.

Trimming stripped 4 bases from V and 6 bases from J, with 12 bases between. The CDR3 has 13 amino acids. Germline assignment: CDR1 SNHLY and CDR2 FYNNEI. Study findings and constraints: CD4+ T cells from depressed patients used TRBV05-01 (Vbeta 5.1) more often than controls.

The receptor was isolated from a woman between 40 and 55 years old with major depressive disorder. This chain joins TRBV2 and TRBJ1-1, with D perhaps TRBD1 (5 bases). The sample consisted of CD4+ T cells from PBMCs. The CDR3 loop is CASSVTARAEAFF. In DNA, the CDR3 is TGTGCCAGCAGTGTAACAGCCAGGGCTGAAGCTTTCTTT. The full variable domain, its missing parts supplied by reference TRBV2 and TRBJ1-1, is EPEVTQTPSHQVTQMGQEVILRCVPISNHLYFYWYRQILGQKVEFLVSFYNNEISEKSEIFDDQFSVERPDGSNFTLKIRSTKLEDSAMYFCASSVTARAEAFFGQGTRLTVV.